This TCR beta chain emerged from a study of T cell responses to AZD1222 COVID-19 vaccine (dated by TCRdb to about 2021). In terms of the full investigation: A total of 230 to 250 trial participants underwent TCR sequencing, of whom around 200 received two doses of AZD1222 and around 25 received two doses of the MenACWY control vaccine. Enrollment into the trials was organized by age into subgroups of 18-55, 56-69 and 70-plus years, and those subgroups contained approximately 150, 30 and 60 TCR-sequenced participants, respectively. Broader findings and caveats from the paper: Conclusions about previously exposed vaccinees are limited, since just 6 or 7 AZD1222 recipients were seropositive for SARS-CoV-2 at baseline. Most participants were white British and females outnumbered males, and the authors suggested that clonal diversity may have been underestimated. No day 14 peak-response samples were available, so repertoires were characterized only after the peak T cell response. In the small 56-69-year group, the increase in depth fell short of significance, most likely because of low power. The whole spike protein was spanned by vaccine-associated CD4 TCRs, and dominant responses were seen in regions 160-218 and 743-854. Reportedly, close to half of the unique spike-specific TCRs recognized epitopes lying outside the regions that are mutated in the B.1.351 and B.1.1.7 variants. After two AZD1222 doses, spike-specific TCR breadth and depth were significantly higher than at day 0 and than in MenACWY recipients.

Details on this clone: The antigen it recognizes is unknown. Within one base of it there is no much larger clone, and no base qualities were kept.

The CDR3 runs 15 residues from the cysteine to the phenylalanine. This entry keeps only the CDR3 DNA: 45 bases, framed from base 1. CDR1 and CDR2 were assigned from the germline V gene (reference sequence) as LNHNV and YYDKDF. V is pruned by 3 bases and J by 4 bases, leaving 4 bases of the junction without a gene match. The CDR3 regions of human TCRbeta chains were analyzed by immunosequencing. Per the source publication's procedure: Repertoire TCRs were checked for matches against a reference library of SARS-CoV-2-specific TCRs that had been generated using the MIRA antigen-specificity platform. Breadth was defined as the fraction of unique TCRs that were SARS-CoV-2-associated. Depth was defined as the fraction of total T cells that were SARS-CoV-2-associated. Using the MIRA data, every spike-specific TCR was mapped to the spike region that the TCR reacted to and assigned to either a CD4 or a CD8 class. Log10-transformed breadth and depth values were compared by one-way ANOVA with Sidak's multiple comparisons tests. TCRdb retrieved this table from immuneACCESS and kept in-frame rearrangements only. Not all clones are present; in checked studies, unresolved V genes account for under half, and no reason is known for the remainder. V and J calls and clone size are given by that table; D and trimming were obtained from the DNA. Within this sample are approximately 88,000 clones, with 90% of them counted one time only. Of the sample, approximately 5% falls within the top ten clones.

The intended sense of this specimen's time point label: about 28 days (+/-7) after the second vaccine dose. Because spike-specific TCR depth and breadth did not differ between the two schedules, AZD1222 recipients who got a second dose at roughly 4 weeks were pooled with those who got a second dose at roughly 12 weeks. Samples from vaccinated people were obtained from the UK trials COV001 and COV002, which included a single-blind randomized controlled phase 2/3 trial of AZD1222 (ChAdOx1 nCoV-19) in healthy adults. For TCRbeta chain sequencing, PBMC samples were collected from trial participants at day 0 and at day 28 after the second dose.

The rearrangement joined TRBV15 to TRBJ1-5; TRBD1 agrees with 9 junctional bases. Source: peripheral blood, taken 28 days after the second AZD1222 dose. The clonotype originates from an adult who received the AZD1222 COVID-19 vaccine. The bases are TGTGCCACCAGCAGGACGACAGGGGGGAATCAGCCCCAGCATTTT. Its coded protein is CATSRTTGGNQPQHF.